This TCR beta chain was retrieved from a study of blood T cell repertoires in COVID-19. CDR1 is SGHRS and CDR2 is YFSETQ in the germline V gene. The CDR3 has 13 residues. With 4 bases removed from V and 8 bases from J, the gap between germline ends came to 15 bases. As originally analysed: Amplification from reference gene primers served as the basis for estimated nucleated cell counts. Only in-frame clones appear in the TCRdb table, and some are missing; sequencing was by immunoSEQ multiplex PCR. V, J and clone size were drawn from that table, and D and trimming were deduced from the DNA. The data show approximately 220,000 clones, over 70% seen once.

This sequence was found in a woman aged 50 to 60 with acute or convalescent COVID-19. The sample consisted of peripheral blood. The chain employs TRBV5-1 and TRBJ1-2; no clear D. The CDR3 DNA reads TGCGCCAGCAGCGGTCCACAACTAAAGGGCTACACCTTC. Its protein is CASSGPQLKGYTF.